The 2 T cell receptor beta chains listed next were all sequenced from one sample in a study of CD8 T cells in ankylosing spondylitis. TCRdb recomputed calls from the 5' RACE reads with MiXCR, one row per CDR3 protein. The sample has 250,000 to 350,000 distinct CDR3 sequences, over 15% seen once; the top ten hold roughly 8%. What was sequenced was blood, either unsorted or a sorted T cell fraction (not recorded which). The receptors were gathered from a male donor with ankylosing spondylitis or in good health (not recorded which).

This clonotype was counted between two and nine times. V usage is TRBV12-3 or TRBV12-4 and J usage is TRBJ2-2; no clear D. Deletions cut 3 bases from V and 4 bases from J, with 9 bases between. The CDR3 contains 14 residues. The CDR3 loop is CASSLGHSTGELFF. The DNA for the CDR3 is TGTGCCAGCAGTTTGGGTCACAGCACCGGGGAGCTGTTTTTT.

The rearrangement joins TRBV7-2 to TRBJ2-3, with 9 bases aligning to TRBD2. This CDR3 contains 16 residues. The V segment lost 3 bases and the J segment 4 bases; nucleotides outside the gene matches: 8. Germline V lookup: CDR1 SGHTA, CDR2 FQGNSA. The CDR3 region is CASSFVAGAAADTQYF. The CDR3, as DNA: TGTGCCAGCAGCTTTGTAGCGGGAGCAGCGGCAGATACGCAGTATTTT.